This TCR beta chain is drawn from a study of blood T cell repertoires in COVID-19. Study-wide context: Both acute and convalescent COVID-19 samples were obtained from the United States, Italy and Spain. In each case, the material was cDNA or gDNA derived from T cells, B-cell-depleted T cells, or PBMCs.

The CDR3 has 12 amino acids. Looked up from germline, CDR1 is KGHDR and CDR2 is SFDVKD. V gave up 3 bases and J gave up 3 bases, with 3 bases separating them. The authors' processing: Amplified reference gene primers provided the basis for estimating nucleated cell counts. Assay used: immunoSEQ multiplex PCR; TCRdb lists only in-frame clones, some missing. D and trimming were read from the DNA, whereas the V and J calls and clone size are those reported in that table. This table holds 200,000 or so clones, about 82% found once. Those enrolled in Seattle joined during active infection and were followed longitudinally afterward.

The receptor's source is a man aged 60 to 69 with COVID-19, enrolled during active disease. Sequencing input: peripheral blood. This chain links TRBV24-1 with TRBJ2-3; D unclear. CDR3 sequence (DNA): TGTGCCACCAGTGATATAACAGATACGCAGTATTTT. Residues: CATSDITDTQYF.